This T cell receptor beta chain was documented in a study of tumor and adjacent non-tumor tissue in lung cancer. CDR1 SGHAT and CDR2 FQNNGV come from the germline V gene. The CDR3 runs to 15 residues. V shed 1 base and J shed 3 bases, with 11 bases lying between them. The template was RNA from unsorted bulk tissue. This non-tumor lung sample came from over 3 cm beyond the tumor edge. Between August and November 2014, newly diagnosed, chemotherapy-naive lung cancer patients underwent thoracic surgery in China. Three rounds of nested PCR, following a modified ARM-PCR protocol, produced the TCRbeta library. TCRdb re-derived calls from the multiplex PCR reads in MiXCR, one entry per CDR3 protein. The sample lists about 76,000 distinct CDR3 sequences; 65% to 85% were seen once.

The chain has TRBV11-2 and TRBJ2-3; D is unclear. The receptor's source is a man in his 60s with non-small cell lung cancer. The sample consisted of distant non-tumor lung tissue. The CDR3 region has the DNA TGTGCCAGCAGCTTAGGTGGGCTTGGTACAGATACGCAGTATTTT. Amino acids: CASSLGGLGTDTQYF.